The 14 T cell receptor beta chains in this list originate from one sample, sequenced in a study of cytomegalovirus exposure and HLA in healthy donors. PCR used 60 Vbeta primers and 13 Jbeta primers. Sequencing was performed with immunoSEQ multiplex PCR; in TCRdb, only in-frame clones are kept and a portion is missing. In the table there are under 110,000 clones, over 55% of which are singletons. Sequencing used PBMCs. These receptors all come from a female donor in good health and CMV-seronegative.

V usage is TRBV11-2 and J usage is TRBJ2-7; no clear D. Deletions cut 2 bases from V and 2 bases from J, with 7 bases between. CDR1 and CDR2 (germline): SGHAT, FQNNGV. CDR3 length equals 13 residues. The CDR3 loop reads CASSLNTPYEQYF. The CDR3, as DNA: TGTGCCAGCAGCTTAAATACTCCCTACGAGCAGTACTTC. The whole variable domain, remainder taken from reference TRBV11-2 and TRBJ2-7, is EAGVAQSPRYKIIEKRQSVAFWCNPISGHATLYWYQQILGQGPKLLIQFQNNGVVDDSQLPKDRFSAERLKGVDSTLKIQPAKLEDSAVYLCASSLNTPYEQYFGPGTRLTVT.

The genes are TRBV5-1 and TRBJ1-1, with D hard to call. This CDR3 contains 15 residues. V gave up 0 bases and J gave up 4 bases, with 13 bases separating them. The germline V gene encodes CDR1 SGHRS and CDR2 YFSETQ. The CDR3 DNA reads as TGCGCCAGCAGCTTGGATTCGGGTTTCTCCACTGAAGCTTTCTTT. Protein product: CASSLDSGFSTEAFF.

This clone was detected only a few times. The junction shows a germline mismatch at one end, possibly a read error. V gene TRBV28 combines with J gene TRBJ1-4; the D gene is possibly TRBD1 (6 bases). CDR3 length: 11 residues. Germline V gene data show CDR1 as MDHEN and CDR2 as SYDVKM. The CDR3: CASSLGGRANF. The CDR3 DNA sequence: TGTGCCAGCAGTTTAGGGGGCCGGGCAAATTTT.

Only a few counts were recorded for this clone. The V and J genes are TRBV9 and TRBJ2-1; TRBD2 aligns across 7 bases. The ends lost 2 bases at V and 0 bases at J; junction bases unmatched: 8. The length of the CDR3 is 17 residues. Germline loops: CDR1 SGDLS, CDR2 YYNGEE. The CDR3 coding sequence is TGTGCCAGCAGCGTCGAGGGAGGGTATAACTCCTACAATGAGCAGTTCTTC. Translated: CASSVEGGYNSYNEQFF. The entire variable domain, with the rest obtained from reference TRBV9 and TRBJ2-1, is as follows: DSGVTQTPKHLITATGQRVTLRCSPRSGDLSVYWYQQSLDQGLQFLIQYYNGEERAKGNILERFSAQQFPDLHSELNLSSLELGDSALYFCASSVEGGYNSYNEQFFGPGTRLTVL.

This clone was counted a single time. The chain combines TRBV9 with TRBJ1-2, with 9 bases matching TRBD1. The germline gives CDR1 SGDLS, CDR2 YYNGEE. The CDR3 loop spans 15 amino acids. With 4 bases clipped from V and 6 bases from J, the junction kept 10 bases outside the gene matches. For the CDR3, the DNA is TGTGCCAGCAGCTTCCGGGACAGGGCCCTTGATGGCTACACCTTC. This translates into CASSFRDRALDGYTF. The variable domain in full, with the rest retrieved from reference TRBV9 and TRBJ1-2, is DSGVTQTPKHLITATGQRVTLRCSPRSGDLSVYWYQQSLDQGLQFLIQYYNGEERAKGNILERFSAQQFPDLHSELNLSSLELGDSALYFCASSFRDRALDGYTFGSGTRLTVV.

The V call is TRBV7-9, the J call TRBJ2-5; D is possibly TRBD2 (5 bases). Trimming removed 4 bases at V and 5 bases at J, with 11 bases between. Germline V gene sequence: CDR1 SEHNR, CDR2 FQNEAQ (reference sequence). The CDR3 sequence is 13 residues long. CDR3 coding DNA: TGTGCCAGCAGCTCGGGGTTCGGGGAGACCCAGTACTTC. Translation gives CASSSGFGETQYF.

This chain connects TRBV28 to TRBJ2-2; 10 bases fit TRBD1. Germline CDR1 and CDR2: MDHEN and SYDVKM. With V trimmed by 2 bases and J by 3 bases, 9 bases remained unmatched. This CDR3 region has 18 residues. CDR3 nucleotides: TGTGCCAGCAGTTTAAGGCCCTTTGGGACAGGGGACACCGGGGAGCTGTTTTTT. This sequence encodes CASSLRPFGTGDTGELFF.

The V call is TRBV9, the J call TRBJ1-1, with unresolved D. CDR1 SGDLS and CDR2 YYNGEE come from the germline V gene. This CDR3 region has 14 residues. The V end lost 2 bases, the J end lost 1 base, and 9 bases lay between the germline ends. This CDR3 reads CASSVSTRNTEAFF. Here the CDR3 DNA reads TGTGCCAGCAGCGTTAGCACGAGGAACACTGAAGCTTTCTTT.

J is TRBJ2-7 and V is TRBV7-6; D is uncertain. V gave up 5 bases and J gave up 0 bases, with 11 bases separating them. Germline loops: CDR1 SGHVS, CDR2 FNYEAQ. The CDR3 loop spans 14 amino acids. CDR3: CASSPRLGSYEQYF. In DNA, the CDR3 is TGTGCCAGCAGCCCCCGGCTAGGCTCCTACGAGCAGTACTTC. Supplemented by reference TRBV7-6 and TRBJ2-7, the full variable domain reads GAGVSQSPRYKVTKRGQDVALRCDPISGHVSLYWYRQALGQGPEFLTYFNYEAQQDKSGLPNDRFSAERPEGSISTLTIQRTEQRDSAMYRCASSPRLGSYEQYFGPGTRLTVT.

This sequence joins TRBV11-3 and TRBJ2-7; 9 nucleotides align to TRBD1. The CDR3 consists of 14 residues. Germline CDR1 is SGHNT and CDR2 is YENEEA. Trimming cost V 5 bases and J 3 bases; bases outside gene matches: 5. CDR3 loop: CASSVRDRDYEQYF. DNA of the CDR3: TGTGCCAGCAGCGTCCGGGACAGGGACTACGAGCAGTACTTC.

This rearrangement joins TRBV14 to TRBJ2-7, with D possibly being TRBD1 (5 bases). Germline CDR1 reads SGHDN; CDR2 reads FVKESK. CDR3 length: 13 amino acids. Trimming pared 1 base from V and 3 bases from J, leaving 7 bases between. CDR3 amino acids: CASSQGQIYEQYF. In DNA, the CDR3 is TGTGCCAGCAGCCAAGGACAGATCTACGAGCAGTACTTC.

The chain links TRBV5-1 to TRBJ1-1; 11 bases line up with TRBD1. This CDR3 is built from 14 residues. Trimming removed 4 bases from V and 6 bases from J; junction bases left unmatched: 5. Germline V gene sequence: CDR1 SGHRS, CDR2 YFSETQ. CDR3 sequence (DNA): TGCGCCAGCAGCAAAGGACAGGGGGCCCCTGAAGCTTTCTTT. Protein sequence: CASSKGQGAPEAFF.

The J gene is TRBJ1-2, the V gene TRBV5-1; possibly TRBD1 for D (5 bases). The V end lost 0 bases, the J end lost 7 bases, and 13 bases lay between the germline ends. Per the germline V gene, CDR1 is SGHRS and CDR2 is YFSETQ. This CDR3 region has 14 residues. The CDR3 loop is CASSLEPGLAGYTF. The DNA for the CDR3 is TGCGCCAGCAGCTTGGAACCAGGGCTGGCTGGCTACACCTTC.

This clone came up a few times. This sequence joins TRBV13 and TRBJ1-2; 8 positions match TRBD1. Looked up from germline, CDR1 is PRHDT and CDR2 is FYEKMQ (reference sequence). This CDR3 comprises 16 residues. V lost 5 bases and J lost 8; bases outside the gene matches: 16. CDR3 protein: CASSPIGQGRYGGYTF. The CDR3 coding sequence is TGTGCCAGCAGCCCTATCGGACAGGGCCGATATGGAGGCTACACCTTC. The variable domain in full, with the rest retrieved from reference TRBV13 and TRBJ1-2, is AAGVIQSPRHLIKEKRETATLKCYPIPRHDTVYWYQQGPGQDPQFLISFYEKMQSDKGSIPDRFSAQQFSDYHSELNMSSLELGDSALYFCASSPIGQGRYGGYTFGSGTRLTVV.